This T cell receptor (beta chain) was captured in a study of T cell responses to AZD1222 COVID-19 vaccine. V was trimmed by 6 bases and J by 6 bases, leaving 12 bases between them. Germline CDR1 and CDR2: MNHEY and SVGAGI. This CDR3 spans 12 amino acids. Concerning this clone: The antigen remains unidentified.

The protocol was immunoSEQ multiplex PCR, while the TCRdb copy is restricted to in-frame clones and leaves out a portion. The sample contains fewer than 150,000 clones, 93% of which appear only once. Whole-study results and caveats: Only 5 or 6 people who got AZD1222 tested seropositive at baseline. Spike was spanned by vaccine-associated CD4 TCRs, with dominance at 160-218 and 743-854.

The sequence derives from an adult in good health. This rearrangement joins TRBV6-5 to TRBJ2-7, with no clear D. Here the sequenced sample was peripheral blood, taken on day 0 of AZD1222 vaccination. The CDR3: CASRPRYTEQYF. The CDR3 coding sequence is TGTGCCAGCAGACCTCGCTATACCGAGCAGTACTTC.